This paragraph reports one T cell receptor beta chain. One end of the junction does not line up with germline, which may come from a read error. These data are taken from a study of glioma-infiltrating T cells. Looked up from germline, CDR1 is LGHNA and CDR2 is YNFKEQ. This CDR3 comprises 18 residues. Using RNA template, CDR3s of TCR alpha and beta were amplified with iRepertoire arm-PCR. TCRdb reanalysed the multiplex PCR reads using MiXCR and keeps one entry per CDR3 protein. Here the sample spans more than 9,000 distinct CDR3 sequences, roughly 29% being singletons. Specimen: glioma tissue, nonneoplastic brain tissue, or PBMCs (not recorded which). The TCR comes from a human donor with low-grade glioma or glioblastoma, undergoing nonglioma brain surgery, or in good health (not recorded which). The chain uses TRBV4-2 and TRBJ2-1; 8 nucleotides agree with TRBD2. This chain's CDR3 is CASSQDPLLAGIYNERFF. The CDR3 DNA reads TGTGCCAGCAGCCAAGATCCCCTCCTAGCGGGTATCTACAATGAGCGGTTCTTC.